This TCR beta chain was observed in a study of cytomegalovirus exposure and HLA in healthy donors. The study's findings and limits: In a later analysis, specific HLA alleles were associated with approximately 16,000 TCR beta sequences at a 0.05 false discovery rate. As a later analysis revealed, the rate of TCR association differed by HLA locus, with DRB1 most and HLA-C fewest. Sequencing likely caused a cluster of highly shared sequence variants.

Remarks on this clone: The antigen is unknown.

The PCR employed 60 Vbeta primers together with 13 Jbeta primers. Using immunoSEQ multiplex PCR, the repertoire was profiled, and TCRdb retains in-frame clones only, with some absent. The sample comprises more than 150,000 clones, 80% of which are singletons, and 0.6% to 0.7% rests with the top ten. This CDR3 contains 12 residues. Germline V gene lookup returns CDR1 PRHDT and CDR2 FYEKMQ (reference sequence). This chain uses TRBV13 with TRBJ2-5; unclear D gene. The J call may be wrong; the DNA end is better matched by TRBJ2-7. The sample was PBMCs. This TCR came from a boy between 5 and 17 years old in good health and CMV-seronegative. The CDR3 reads CASSPNSYEQYF. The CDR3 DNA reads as TGTGCCAGCAGCCCTAATTCCTACGAGCAGTACTTC.